This TCR beta chain was sequenced during a study of Ad26.COV2.S vaccination and SARS-CoV-2 variants. Study summary: Ad26.COV2.S, an intramuscular injection, was given once or twice 56 days apart. Study-wide findings and caveats: Possible underestimation of total T cell responses by the TCR breadth and depth analyses was noted. Vaccinees showed greater spike-specific TCR breadth than placebo recipients.

Treatment here: about 20 received Ad26.COV2.S at low or high dose, single or two shots; a few received placebo; per-sample allocation not given. At day 63 after the first vaccine or placebo injection, samples were drawn. It was Wuhan-strain SARS-CoV-2 spike that the Ad26 vaccine vector expressed. Trimming pared 0 bases from V and 1 base from J, leaving 18 bases between. This CDR3 spans 18 amino acids. Germline loops: CDR1 LGHNA, CDR2 YSLEER. Profiled with immunoSEQ multiplex PCR; TCRdb holds only in-frame clones, not every one. The sample lists a few hundred thousand clones, around 82% occurring once. This clone came up many times. Its antigen is not identified.

The sequences come from peripheral blood, collected in a trial of Ad26.COV2.S vaccine versus placebo. This clonotype was sampled from a person aged 18-60 years who received the Ad26.COV2.S COVID-19 vaccine or a placebo. The rearrangement uses TRBV4-3 and TRBJ1-1; D is uncertain. CDR3 coding DNA: TGCGCCAGCAGCCAAGATTACGGGAGATGGACGGGGAACACTGAAGCTTTCTTT. As protein: CASSQDYGRWTGNTEAFF.